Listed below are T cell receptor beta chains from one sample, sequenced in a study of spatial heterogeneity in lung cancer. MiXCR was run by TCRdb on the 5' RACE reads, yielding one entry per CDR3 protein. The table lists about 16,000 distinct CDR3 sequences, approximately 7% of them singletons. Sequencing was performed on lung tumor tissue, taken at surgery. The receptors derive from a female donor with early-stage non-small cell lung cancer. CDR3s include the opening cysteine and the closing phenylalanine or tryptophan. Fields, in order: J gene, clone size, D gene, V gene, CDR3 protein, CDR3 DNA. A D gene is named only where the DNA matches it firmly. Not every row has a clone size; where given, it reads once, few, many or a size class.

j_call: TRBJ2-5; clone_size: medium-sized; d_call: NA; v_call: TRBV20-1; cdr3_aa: CSASPGGPETQYF; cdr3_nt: TGCAGTGCCAGCCCCGGGGGCCCGGAGACCCAGTACTTC
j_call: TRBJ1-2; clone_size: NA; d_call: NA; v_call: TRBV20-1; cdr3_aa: CSARDSRGSRDYGYTF; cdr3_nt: TGCAGTGCTAGAGATTCGAGGGGCTCAAGGGATTATGGCTACACCTTC
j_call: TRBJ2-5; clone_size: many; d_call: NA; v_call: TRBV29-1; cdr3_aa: CSVYLAGREYQYF; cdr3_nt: TGCAGCGTTTATTTGGCAGGCCGAGAGTACCAGTACTTC
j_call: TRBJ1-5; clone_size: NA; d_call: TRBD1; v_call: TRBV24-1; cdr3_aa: CATSDHRGHGSNQPQHF; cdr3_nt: TGTGCCACCAGTGATCACAGGGGACACGGTAGCAATCAGCCCCAGCATTTT
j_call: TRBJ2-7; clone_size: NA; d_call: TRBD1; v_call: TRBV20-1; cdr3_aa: CSALDRDNLYF; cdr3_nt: TGCAGTGCCCTGGACAGGGATAATCTGTACTTC
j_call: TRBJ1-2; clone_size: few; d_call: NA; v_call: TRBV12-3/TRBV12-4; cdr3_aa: CASSLSPGGAYGYTF; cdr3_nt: TGTGCCAGCAGTTTATCCCCGGGGGGGGCCTATGGCTACACCTTC
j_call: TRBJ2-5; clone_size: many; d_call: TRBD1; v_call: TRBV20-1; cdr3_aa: CSARDGQAGETQYF; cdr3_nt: TGCAGTGCTAGAGACGGACAGGCAGGGGAGACCCAGTACTTC
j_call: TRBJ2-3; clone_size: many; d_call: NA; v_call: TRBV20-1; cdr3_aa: CSLTPPGPSTDTQYF; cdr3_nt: TGCAGTTTGACCCCCCCTGGGCCAAGCACAGATACGCAGTATTTT
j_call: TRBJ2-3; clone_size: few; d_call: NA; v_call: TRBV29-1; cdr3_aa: CSVELASDTQYF; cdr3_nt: TGCAGCGTTGAGCTAGCCTCAGATACGCAGTATTTT
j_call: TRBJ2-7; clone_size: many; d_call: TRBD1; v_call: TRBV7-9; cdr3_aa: CASSSRDRGAYEQYF; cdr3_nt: TGTGCCAGCAGCTCCCGGGACAGGGGTGCCTACGAGCAGTACTTC
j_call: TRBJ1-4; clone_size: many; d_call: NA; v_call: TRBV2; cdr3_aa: CASSEGAGRNEKLFF; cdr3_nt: TGTGCCAGCAGTGAAGGAGCAGGACGGAATGAAAAACTGTTTTTT
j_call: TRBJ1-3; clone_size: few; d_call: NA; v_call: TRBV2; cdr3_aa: CASSEGELTRTIYF; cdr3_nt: TGTGCCAGCAGTGAAGGAGAACTGACTCGGACCATATATTTT
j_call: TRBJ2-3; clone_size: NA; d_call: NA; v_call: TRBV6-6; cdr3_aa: CASSYPVDSQSDTQYF; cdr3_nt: TGTGCCAGCAGCTACCCCGTCGACAGCCAGTCAGATACGCAGTATTTT
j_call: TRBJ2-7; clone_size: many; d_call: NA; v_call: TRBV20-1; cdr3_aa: CSARDLGVLSYEQYF; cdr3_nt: TGCAGTGCTAGAGACCTAGGAGTTTTGTCCTACGAGCAGTACTTC
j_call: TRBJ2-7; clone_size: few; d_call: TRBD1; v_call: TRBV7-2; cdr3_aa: CASSLGGTGAYEQYF; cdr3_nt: TGTGCCAGCAGCTTGGGGGGGACAGGGGCCTACGAGCAGTACTTC
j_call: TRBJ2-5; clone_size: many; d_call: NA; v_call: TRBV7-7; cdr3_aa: CASIPGGGGRETQYF; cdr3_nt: TGTGCCAGCATCCCAGGGGGGGGAGGCAGAGAGACCCAGTACTTC
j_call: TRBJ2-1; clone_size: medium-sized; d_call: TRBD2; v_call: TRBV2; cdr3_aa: CASSPGLAGGFNEQFF; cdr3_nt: TGTGCCAGCAGCCCTGGACTAGCGGGGGGCTTCAATGAGCAGTTCTTC
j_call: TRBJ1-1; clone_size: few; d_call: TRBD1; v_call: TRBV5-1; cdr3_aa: CASSSGQGADTEAFF; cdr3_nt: TGCGCCAGCAGCTCCGGACAGGGGGCGGACACTGAAGCTTTCTTT
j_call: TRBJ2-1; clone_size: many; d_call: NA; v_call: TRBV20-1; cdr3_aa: CSALRDTSYNEQFF; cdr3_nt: TGCAGTGCTCTCCGGGACACCTCCTACAATGAGCAGTTCTTC
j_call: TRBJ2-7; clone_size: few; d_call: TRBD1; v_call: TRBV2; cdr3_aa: CASSGDGQGAEQYF; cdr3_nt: TGTGCCAGCAGTGGGGATGGACAGGGGGCCGAGCAGTACTTC
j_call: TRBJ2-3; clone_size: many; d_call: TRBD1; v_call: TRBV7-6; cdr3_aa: CASSSTGAGDTQYF; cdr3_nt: TGTGCCAGCAGCTCAACAGGGGCGGGAGATACGCAGTATTTT
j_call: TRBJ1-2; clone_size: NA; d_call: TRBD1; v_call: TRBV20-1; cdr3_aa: CSQGGGTGYGYTF; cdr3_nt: TGCAGTCAAGGGGGGGGGACAGGCTATGGCTACACCTTC
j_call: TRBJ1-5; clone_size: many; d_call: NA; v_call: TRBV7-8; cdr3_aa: CASSLDRDQPQHF; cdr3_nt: TGTGCCAGCAGCTTAGACAGGGATCAGCCCCAGCATTTT
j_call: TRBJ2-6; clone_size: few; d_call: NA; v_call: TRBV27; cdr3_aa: CASTSFSGANVLTF; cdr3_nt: TGTGCCAGCACTAGTTTCTCTGGGGCCAACGTCCTGACTTTC
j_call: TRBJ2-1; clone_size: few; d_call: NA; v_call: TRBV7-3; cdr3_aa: CASSGGGSYNEQFF; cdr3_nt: TGTGCCAGCAGCGGGGGCGGCTCCTACAATGAGCAGTTCTTC
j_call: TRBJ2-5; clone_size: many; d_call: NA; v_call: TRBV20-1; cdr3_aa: CSARDGTGPGETQYF; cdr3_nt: TGCAGTGCTAGAGATGGTACAGGCCCCGGAGAGACCCAGTACTTC
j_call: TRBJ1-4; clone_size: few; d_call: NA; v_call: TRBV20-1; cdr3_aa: CSARDRVTNEKLFF; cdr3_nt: TGCAGTGCTAGAGACAGGGTTACTAATGAAAAACTGTTTTTT
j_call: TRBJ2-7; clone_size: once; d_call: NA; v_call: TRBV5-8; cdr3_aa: CASSSGTSNTYEQYF; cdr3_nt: TGTGCCAGCAGCTCCGGGACCTCGAATACCTACGAGCAGTACTTC
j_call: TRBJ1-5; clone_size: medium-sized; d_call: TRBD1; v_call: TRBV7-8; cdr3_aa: CASSLVGTGNQPQHF; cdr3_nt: TGTGCCAGCAGCTTAGTTGGGACAGGCAATCAGCCCCAGCATTTT
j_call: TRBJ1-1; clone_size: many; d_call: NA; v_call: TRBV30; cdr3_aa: CAWSVGEHTEAFF; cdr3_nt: TGTGCCTGGAGTGTGGGGGAACACACTGAAGCTTTCTTT
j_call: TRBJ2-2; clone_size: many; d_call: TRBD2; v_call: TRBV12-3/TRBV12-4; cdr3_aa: CASSLRGGTGELFF; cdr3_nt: TGTGCCAGCAGTTTACGCGGGGGCACCGGGGAGCTGTTTTTT
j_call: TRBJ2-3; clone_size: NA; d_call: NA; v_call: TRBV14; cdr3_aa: CASSQDWSSPDTQYF; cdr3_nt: TGTGCCAGCAGCCAAGATTGGAGTTCCCCAGATACGCAGTATTTT
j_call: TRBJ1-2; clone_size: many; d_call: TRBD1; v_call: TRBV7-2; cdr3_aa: CASSPTTGIYGYTF; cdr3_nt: TGTGCCAGCAGCCCGACGACAGGGATCTATGGCTACACCTTC
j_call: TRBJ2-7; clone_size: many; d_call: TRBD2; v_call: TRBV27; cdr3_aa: CASSLGTRTYF; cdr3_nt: TGTGCCAGCAGTCTCGGGACTAGAACGTACTTC
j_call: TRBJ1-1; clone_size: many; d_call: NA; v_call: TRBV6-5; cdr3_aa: CASSADTEAFF; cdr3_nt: TGTGCCAGCAGCGCCGACACTGAAGCTTTCTTT
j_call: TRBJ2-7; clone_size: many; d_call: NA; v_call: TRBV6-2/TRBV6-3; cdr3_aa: CASSDGYEQYF; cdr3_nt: TGTGCCAGCAGTGACGGCTACGAGCAGTACTTC
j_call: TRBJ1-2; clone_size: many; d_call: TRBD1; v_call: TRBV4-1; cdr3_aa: CATMTGVMYGYTF; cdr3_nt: TGCGCCACCATGACAGGGGTTATGTATGGCTACACCTTC
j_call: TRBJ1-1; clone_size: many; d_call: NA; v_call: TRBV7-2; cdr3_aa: CASSFPERAEAFF; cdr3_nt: TGTGCCAGCAGCTTCCCAGAACGGGCTGAAGCTTTCTTT
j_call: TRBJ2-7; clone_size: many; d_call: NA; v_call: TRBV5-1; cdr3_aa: CASSLGAYEQYF; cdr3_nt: TGCGCCAGCAGCTTGGGGGCCTACGAGCAGTACTTC
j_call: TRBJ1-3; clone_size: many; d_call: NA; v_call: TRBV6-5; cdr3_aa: CATSSGSGNTIYF; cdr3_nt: TGTGCCACCTCATCCGGCTCTGGAAACACCATATATTTT
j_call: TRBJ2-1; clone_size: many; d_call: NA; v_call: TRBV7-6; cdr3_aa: CASSLNNEQFF; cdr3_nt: TGTGCCAGCAGCCTAAACAATGAGCAGTTCTTC
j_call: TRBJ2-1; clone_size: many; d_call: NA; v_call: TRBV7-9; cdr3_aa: CASSFSYNEQFF; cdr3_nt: TGTGCCAGCAGCTTCTCCTACAATGAGCAGTTCTTC
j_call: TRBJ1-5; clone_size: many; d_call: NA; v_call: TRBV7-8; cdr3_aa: CASSLEGSNQPQHF; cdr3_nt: TGTGCCAGCAGCTTAGAGGGTAGCAATCAGCCCCAGCATTTT
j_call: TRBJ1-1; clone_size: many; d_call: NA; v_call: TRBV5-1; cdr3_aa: CASSLAREGYTEAFF; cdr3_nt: TGCGCCAGCAGCCTGGCGAGAGAGGGGTACACTGAAGCTTTCTTT
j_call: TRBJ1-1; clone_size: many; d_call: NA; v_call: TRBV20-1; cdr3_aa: CSASNRRMNTEAFF; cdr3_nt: TGCAGTGCTAGTAACAGAAGAATGAACACTGAAGCTTTCTTT
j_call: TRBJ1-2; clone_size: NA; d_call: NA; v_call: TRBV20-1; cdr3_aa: CSAIPDIYGYTF; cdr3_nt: TGCAGTGCCATTCCGGACATCTATGGCTACACCTTC
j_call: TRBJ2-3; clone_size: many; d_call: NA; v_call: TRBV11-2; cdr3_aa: CASSVQDTQYF; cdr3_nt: TGTGCCAGCAGCGTGCAAGATACGCAGTATTTT
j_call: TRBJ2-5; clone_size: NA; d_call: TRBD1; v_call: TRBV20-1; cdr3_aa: CSAPDRVGETQYF; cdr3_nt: TGCAGTGCTCCGGACAGGGTGGGAGAGACCCAGTACTTC
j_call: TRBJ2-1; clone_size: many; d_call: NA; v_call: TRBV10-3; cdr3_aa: CAISGSDYNEQFF; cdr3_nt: TGTGCCATCAGTGGGTCAGACTACAATGAGCAGTTCTTC
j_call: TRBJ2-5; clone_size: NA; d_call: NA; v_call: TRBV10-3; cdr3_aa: CAIGGPGVEETQYF; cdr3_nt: TGTGCCATCGGGGGTCCAGGGGTTGAAGAGACCCAGTACTTC
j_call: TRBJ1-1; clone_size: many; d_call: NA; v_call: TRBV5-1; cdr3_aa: CASSISVLSTEAFF; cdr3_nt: TGCGCCAGCAGCATATCAGTGTTGAGTACTGAAGCTTTCTTT
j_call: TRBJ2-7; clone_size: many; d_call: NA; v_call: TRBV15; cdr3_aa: CATSTGFEQYF; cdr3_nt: TGTGCCACCAGCACAGGCTTCGAGCAGTACTTC
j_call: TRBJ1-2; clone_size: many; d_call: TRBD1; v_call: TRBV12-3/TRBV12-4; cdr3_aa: CASSGGQTPNYGYTF; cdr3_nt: TGTGCCAGCAGTGGGGGACAGACCCCCAACTATGGCTACACCTTC
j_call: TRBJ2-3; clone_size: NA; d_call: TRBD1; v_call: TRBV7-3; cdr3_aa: CASSLWGTGGADTQYF; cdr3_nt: TGTGCCAGCAGCTTATGGGGGACAGGGGGAGCAGATACGCAGTATTTT
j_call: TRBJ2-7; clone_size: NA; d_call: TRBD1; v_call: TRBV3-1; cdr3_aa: CASSQAGGLYEQYF; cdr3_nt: TGTGCCAGCAGCCAAGCAGGGGGCCTCTACGAGCAGTACTTC
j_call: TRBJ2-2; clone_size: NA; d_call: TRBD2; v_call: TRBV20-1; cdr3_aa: CSARPPIAGGDTGELFF; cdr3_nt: TGCAGTGCTAGGCCCCCCATAGCGGGGGGGGACACCGGGGAGCTGTTTTTT
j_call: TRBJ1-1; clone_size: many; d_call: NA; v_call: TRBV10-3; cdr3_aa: CAITTHPNTEAFF; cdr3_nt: TGTGCCATCACCACCCACCCGAACACTGAAGCTTTCTTT
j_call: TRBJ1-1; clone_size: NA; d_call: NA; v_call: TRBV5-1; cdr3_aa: CASSFVSSNTEAFF; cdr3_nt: TGCGCCAGCAGCTTTGTCAGCTCGAACACTGAAGCTTTCTTT
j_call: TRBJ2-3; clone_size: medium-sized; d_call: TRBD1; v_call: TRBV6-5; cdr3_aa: CASSYSAGGADTQYF; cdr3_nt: TGTGCCAGCAGTTACTCGGCAGGGGGCGCAGATACGCAGTATTTT
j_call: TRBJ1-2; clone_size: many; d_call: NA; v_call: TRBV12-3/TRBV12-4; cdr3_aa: CASSFLKQGEDGYTF; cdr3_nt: TGTGCCAGCAGTTTTCTAAAGCAGGGAGAAGATGGCTACACCTTC